The 29 T cell receptor beta chains presented below share a single source sample, sequenced in a study of blood T cells in healthy people across ages. The use of a sample-barcoded 5' primer and a J-beta primer mix characterized a second PCR of about 7 to 12 cycles. TCRdb used MiXCR to reprocess the 5' RACE reads, holding one entry per CDR3 protein. This sample carries around 1,700,000 distinct CDR3 sequences, 28% of them seen once, and the ten largest clones take roughly 8%. The sample consisted of blood. All receptors derive from a woman in her 30s in good health.

As regards this clonotype: The junction differs from germline at one of its ends, possibly a read error. V gene TRBV7-9 combines with J gene TRBJ2-7; maybe TRBD2 (6 bases). This CDR3 is built from 14 residues. Germline V gives CDR1 SEHNR, CDR2 FQNEAQ (reference sequence). The chain's CDR3 is CASRLAALNNEQYF. The CDR3 nucleotides are TGTGCCAGCAGATTAGCGGCCCTTAACAATGAGCAGTACTTC.

The V call is TRBV20-1, the J call TRBJ2-6, with 9 bases identical to TRBD1. The germline V gene encodes CDR1 DFQATT and CDR2 SNEGSKA (reference sequence). The CDR3 sequence is 16 residues long. J was trimmed by 0 bases and V by 7 bases; bases with no gene match: 7. The CDR3 spells CSVVPGQGSGANVLTF. As DNA, the CDR3 is TGCAGTGTGGTCCCGGGACAGGGCTCTGGGGCCAACGTCCTGACTTTC.

The rearrangement links TRBV28 to TRBJ2-6; TRBD2 is a possible D gene (5 bases). CDR3 length equals 15 residues. Germline CDR1 reads MDHEN; CDR2 reads SYDVKM. V lost 5 bases and J 9 bases, leaving 17 bases between the germline ends. In nucleotides, the CDR3 is TGTGCCAGCAGTGCTTGGACTCCACCTGACAACGTCCTGACTTTC. Its translation is CASSAWTPPDNVLTF.

In this sample, this clonotype turned up a few times. The J gene is TRBJ2-7, the V gene TRBV4-1; a weak D match, TRBD1 (6 bases). The germline gives CDR1 MGHRA, CDR2 YSYEKL. The CDR3 spans 14 residues. Between the trimmed V and J ends, which lost 8 bases and 0 bases, there was a span of 14 bases. The CDR3 loop is CASQDWDISYEQYF. In nucleotides, the CDR3 is TGCGCCAGCCAAGATTGGGACATCTCCTACGAGCAGTACTTC.

This clonotype was seen repeatedly, ten times or more. V usage is TRBV29-1 and J usage is TRBJ2-5; D perhaps matches TRBD2 (6 bases). From germline, CDR1 is SQVTM and CDR2 ANQGSEA. Trimming took 3 bases from V and 4 from J, leaving 24 bases between them. CDR3 size: 17 residues. CDR3 loop: CSVELTTGTLLGETQYF. CDR3 coding DNA: TGCAGCGTTGAGCTGACAACCGGGACTCTCCTCGGAGAGACCCAGTACTTC.

This clonotype was detected only a few times. The V gene is TRBV3-1, the J gene TRBJ2-3; tentatively, D is TRBD1 (6 bases). V lost 3 bases to trimming and J lost 5 bases, with 9 bases between them. The CDR3 has 13 amino acids. Germline V gene data show CDR1 as LGHDT and CDR2 as YNNKEL (reference sequence). The CDR3 DNA follows: TGTGCCAGCAGCCAGCCCAGGGGAGATACGCAGTATTTT. This encodes CASSQPRGDTQYF.

CDR3 in amino acids: CASSLETGAPLGANVLTF. Here the CDR3 DNA reads TGCGCCAGCAGCTTGGAGACAGGGGCTCCACTTGGGGCCAACGTCCTGACTTTC. J is TRBJ2-6 and V is TRBV5-1; TRBD1 aligns across 8 bases. CDR1 and CDR2 from the germline V gene are SGHRS and YFSETQ. With 0 bases clipped from V and 3 bases from J, the junction kept 8 bases outside the gene matches. This CDR3 region has 18 residues.

The genes are TRBV6-6 and TRBJ1-2; TRBD1 might be the D (6 bases). Germline CDR1 MNHNY, CDR2 SVGAGI (reference sequence). The ends were cut back, 3 bases at V and 4 bases at J, with 15 bases in the middle. The CDR3 runs to 15 residues. CDR3 coding DNA: TGTGCCAGCAGTTATTCCCCACAGGGCAGCTATGGCTACACCTTC. It specifies CASSYSPQGSYGYTF.

The table lists this clonotype with a few counts. The chain has TRBV7-2 and TRBJ1-2; no clear D gene. CDR3 length equals 16 residues. Per germline, CDR1 SGHTA and CDR2 FQGNSA. The ends were cut back, 5 bases at V and 8 bases at J, with 24 bases in the middle. Here the CDR3 reads CASSQNPRSGSSGYTF. The CDR3 DNA reads as TGTGCCAGCAGCCAGAATCCTCGGTCGGGGAGTTCGGGCTACACCTTC. The entire variable domain, with the rest obtained from reference TRBV7-2 and TRBJ1-2, is as follows: GAGVSQSPSNKVTEKGKDVELRCDPISGHTALYWYRQSLGQGLEFLIYFQGNSAPDKSGLPSDRFSAERTGGSVSTLTIQRTQQEDSAVYLCASSQNPRSGSSGYTFGSGTRLTVV.

On this clonotype: Compared with germline, one end of the junction differs, possibly owing to a read error. The V gene is TRBV7-2, the J gene TRBJ2-7, with D perhaps TRBD2 (5 bases). This CDR3 spans 15 amino acids. In germline, CDR1 is SGHTA, CDR2 FQGNSA. The CDR3 is CASNLGLALNYEQYF. The CDR3 nucleotides read TGTGCCAGCAACTTAGGCCTAGCACTGAACTACGAGCAGTACTTC.

Many counts were recorded for this clonotype. The chain links TRBV6-5 to TRBJ2-3, with 12 bases aligning to TRBD2. Germline CDR1 MNHEY, CDR2 SVGAGI. J lost 0 bases, V lost 3 bases, and 1 base had no gene match. The CDR3 length is 16 residues. CDR3 region: CASSYGTSGSTDTQYF. The CDR3 bases are TGTGCCAGCAGTTATGGGACTAGCGGGAGCACAGATACGCAGTATTTT.

The rearrangement uses TRBV4-2 and TRBJ2-5; 7 bases line up with TRBD2. With 0 bases clipped from V and 4 bases from J, the junction kept 8 bases outside the gene matches. The CDR3 spans 16 residues. Germline V gene data show CDR1 as LGHNA and CDR2 as YNFKEQ. The CDR3 bases are TGTGCCAGCAGCCAAGAGGCAGCGGGGAGCCCAGAGACCCAGTACTTC. Its protein is CASSQEAAGSPETQYF.

V usage is TRBV5-1 and J usage is TRBJ2-3; D gene ambiguous. This CDR3 has 13 residues. Germline V gene sequence: CDR1 SGHRS, CDR2 YFSETQ. Trimming took 4 bases from V and 5 from J, leaving 11 bases between them. The DNA for the CDR3 is TGCGCCAGCAGCGGGCTTGACGGAGATACGCAGTATTTT. Translating gives CASSGLDGDTQYF.

This clonotype has a handful of counts. The chain couples TRBV5-1 to TRBJ2-3; 10 bases agree with TRBD2. The germline V gene encodes CDR1 SGHRS and CDR2 YFSETQ. The V segment lost 7 bases and the J segment 6 bases; nucleotides outside the gene matches: 11. The CDR3 covers 15 residues. CDR3 amino acids: CASSSGGANSDTQYF. The CDR3 DNA reads TGCGCCAGCTCGAGCGGGGGGGCCAATTCGGATACGCAGTATTTT.

The chain is built from TRBV28 and TRBJ1-2; TRBD1 might be the D (6 bases). This CDR3 contains 11 residues. With 10 bases removed from V and 8 bases from J, the gap between germline ends came to 14 bases. Germline CDR1 is MDHEN and CDR2 is SYDVKM. The CDR3 DNA is TGTGCCACAGGGGAGTTGTTAGGCTACACCTTC. It encodes CATGELLGYTF.

This clonotype was found many times. The genes are TRBV9 and TRBJ2-1; no reliable D call. Trimming stripped 8 bases from V and 4 bases from J, with 13 bases between. The CDR3 consists of 13 residues. Per germline, CDR1 SGDLS and CDR2 YYNGEE. CDR3 nucleotide sequence: TGTGCCAGGGAAAGCTCTGTGTACAATGAGCAGTTCTTC. The encoded protein is CARESSVYNEQFF. Full variable domain (outside the CDR3, taken from reference TRBV9 and TRBJ2-1): DSGVTQTPKHLITATGQRVTLRCSPRSGDLSVYWYQQSLDQGLQFLIQYYNGEERAKGNILERFSAQQFPDLHSELNLSSLELGDSALYFCARESSVYNEQFFGPGTRLTVL.

The chain has TRBV11-2 and TRBJ1-2, with a possible D match to TRBD1 (6 bases). The CDR3 sequence is 13 residues long. The V gene lost 3 bases and the J gene lost 4 bases, with 9 bases spanning the gap. Germline loops: CDR1 SGHAT, CDR2 FQNNGV. The chain's CDR3 is CASSFTTGYGYTF. In DNA form, the CDR3 reads TGTGCCAGCAGCTTTACGACAGGCTATGGCTACACCTTC.

The chain employs TRBV10-3 and TRBJ1-2; 10 positions match TRBD1. V was clipped by 0 bases and J by 4 bases; unmatched bases: 2. The CDR3 runs to 15 residues. Per germline, CDR1 ENHRY and CDR2 SYGVKD. CDR3 sequence: CAISESGTGAYGYTF. CDR3 nucleotide sequence: TGTGCCATCAGTGAGTCCGGGACAGGGGCCTATGGCTACACCTTC.

This clonotype was recorded at least ten times. V and J are TRBV20-1 and TRBJ1-5, with D perhaps TRBD1 (5 bases). The CDR3 consists of 13 residues. V was shortened by 3 bases and J by 7 bases, with 13 bases between the two germline ends. The germline CDR1 and CDR2 sequences are DFQATT and SNEGSKA (reference sequence). The CDR3 region is CSASPGGGQPQHF. The CDR3 coding sequence is TGCAGTGCTAGTCCGGGGGGAGGGCAGCCCCAGCATTTT.

The rearrangement uses TRBV28 and TRBJ1-3; 10 bases line up with TRBD1. CDR1 and CDR2 from the germline V gene are MDHEN and SYDVKM. J gave up 4 bases and V 5 bases, and 5 bases lay outside the gene matches. The CDR3 consists of 15 residues. CDR3 DNA: TGTGCCAGCAGTCCGACAGGGGGCGACGGAAACACCATATATTTT. It specifies CASSPTGGDGNTIYF.

This clonotype came up a few times. Compared with germline, one end of the junction differs, possibly owing to a read error. The chain joins TRBV5-1 to TRBJ2-1; perhaps TRBD1 as D (7 bases). Looked up from germline, CDR1 is SGHRS and CDR2 is YFSETQ. The CDR3 totals 12 residues. In DNA form, the CDR3 reads TGCGCCGGCAGGGGGGATTACAATGAGCAGTTCTTC. This sequence encodes CAGRGDYNEQFF.

The CDR3 DNA is TGTGCCAGCAGCCGGACAGGGGGCGCGAGTCCCGTTTCACCCCTCCACTTT. This codes for CASSRTGGASPVSPLHF. The J gene is TRBJ1-6, the V gene TRBV12-3 or TRBV12-4, with 11 nucleotides matching TRBD1. This CDR3 spans 17 amino acids. The J segment lost 9 bases and the V segment lost 6 bases, leaving 13 bases of the junction unmatched.

This clonotype was found a few times. The chain carries TRBV27 and TRBJ1-5; D gene ambiguous. The V gene's germline CDR1 is MNHEY and CDR2 SMNVEV (reference sequence). Trimming took 1 base from V and 8 from J, leaving 6 bases between them. CDR3 size: 12 residues. The CDR3 loop reads CASSLWVKPQHF. In DNA form, the CDR3 reads TGTGCCAGCAGTTTATGGGTGAAGCCCCAGCATTTT.

Worth noting for this clonotype: Since a much larger clone is just one base distant, this may be a read error. This sequence joins TRBV11-3 and TRBJ2-1; maybe TRBD2 (7 bases). The CDR3 spans 15 residues. Germline CDR1 SGHNT, CDR2 YENEEA. The CDR3 nucleotides are TGTGTCAGCAGCTTAGATGCGGGGGCGAACAATGAGCAGTTCTTC. Its protein product is CVSSLDAGANNEQFF.

In its sample, this clonotype was seen many times. The chain combines TRBV5-6 with TRBJ1-2; possible D gene TRBD1, 5 bases. This CDR3 region has 14 residues. Germline V gene lookup returns CDR1 SGHDT and CDR2 YYEEEE. Trimming took off 0 bases at V and 2 bases at J, with 8 bases between the two ends. DNA of the CDR3: TGTGCCAGCAGCTTGGGGACAAGGAACTATGGCTACACCTTC. Translating gives CASSLGTRNYGYTF. Variable domain in full (rest from reference TRBV5-6 and TRBJ1-2): DAGVTQSPTHLIKTRGQQVTLRCSPKSGHDTVSWYQQALGQGPQFIFQYYEEEERQRGNFPDRFSGHQFPNYSSELNVNALLLGDSALYLCASSLGTRNYGYTFGSGTRLTVV.

Note on this clonotype: The CDR3 does not close with the conserved phenylalanine or tryptophan, likely indicating a read error. The rearrangement joins TRBV6-2 or TRBV6-3 to TRBJ1-1, with a weak D call TRBD1 (5 bases). This CDR3 is 15 amino acids long. Germline CDR1 is MNHEY and CDR2 is SVGEGT. V was trimmed by 3 bases and J by 2 bases, leaving 13 bases between them. CDR3 nucleotide sequence: TGTGCCAGCAGTTATGGGGTGAGGGGCAACACTGAAGCTTTCCTT. Its protein product is CASSYGVRGNTEAFL.

The rearrangement links TRBV7-3 to TRBJ2-1; 11 bases match TRBD2. Germline V gene sequence: CDR1 SGHTA, CDR2 FQGTGA. The CDR3 contains 15 residues. The J segment lost 10 bases and the V segment lost 5 bases, leaving 10 bases of the junction unmatched. The CDR3 sequence: CASSPTSGGTSEQFF. CDR3 sequence (DNA): TGTGCCAGCAGCCCAACTAGCGGGGGTACAAGCGAGCAGTTCTTC.

The gene calls are TRBV7-2 and TRBJ2-3, with 7 bases matching TRBD2. Germline CDR1 SGHTA, CDR2 FQGNSA. J gave up 0 bases and V 3 bases, and 6 bases lay outside the gene matches. The length of the CDR3 is 16 residues. In nucleotides, the CDR3 is TGTGCCAGCAGCTTGGAAGCGGGAATTAGCACAGATACGCAGTATTTT. Its protein is CASSLEAGISTDTQYF.

This clonotype was counted only a few times. The chain employs TRBV7-6 and TRBJ1-1; D possibly corresponds to TRBD1 (6 bases). V was cut by 0 bases and J by 1 base, with 12 bases left in between. The germline V gene has CDR1 SGHVS and CDR2 FNYEAQ. The CDR3 has 16 amino acids. CDR3 in DNA: TGTGCCAGCAGCTTAGCGGAAAGGACAGAGAACACTGAAGCTTTCTTT. This encodes CASSLAERTENTEAFF. The complete variable domain, with remaining parts taken from reference TRBV7-6 and TRBJ1-1, reads GAGVSQSPRYKVTKRGQDVALRCDPISGHVSLYWYRQALGQGPEFLTYFNYEAQQDKSGLPNDRFSAERPEGSISTLTIQRTEQRDSAMYRCASSLAERTENTEAFFGQGTRLTVV.